This record covers a single T cell receptor beta chain. Using immunoSEQ multiplex PCR, the repertoire was profiled, and TCRdb retains in-frame clones only, with some absent. The sample shows tens of thousands of clones, under 95% of them seen only once. The data belong to a study of T cell changes during pregnancy in multiple sclerosis. Germline V CDR1 and CDR2: MGHDK, SYGVNS. This CDR3 region has 15 residues. V was shortened by 2 bases and J by 4 bases, with 14 bases between the two germline ends. The source is a female donor in good health, enrolled as a control in a pregnancy study. The starting material was peripheral blood, obtained in the first trimester of pregnancy. This chain links TRBV25-1 with TRBJ1-1; D remains ambiguous. Here the CDR3 reads CASSEGVVRVTEAFF. In nucleotides, the CDR3 is TGTGCCAGCAGTGAAGGTGTGGTTCGGGTCACTGAAGCTTTCTTT. Filled out from reference TRBV25-1 and TRBJ1-1, the complete variable domain reads EADIYQTPRYLVIGTGKKITLECSQTMGHDKMYWYQQDPGMELHLIHYSYGVNSTEKGDLSSESTVSRIRTEHFPLTLESARPSHTSQYLCASSEGVVRVTEAFFGQGTRLTVV.